This note documents a single T cell receptor beta chain sequence. This clonotype is characterized as large (0.1 to 1%). Its cognate antigen has yet to be identified. No qualities accompany the bases; no much larger clone lies one base away. Sequenced using an Illumina MiSeq. TCRdb cleaned the public reads at Q25 with fastp, built clones with MiXCR and kept in-frame beta chains. One record per CDR3 amino acid sequence lists the most common genes and DNA. For this sample there are approximately 4,200 distinct CDR3 sequences; approximately 8% appear just once. Of the sample, around 10% falls within the top ten clones. V trim: 0 bases; J trim: 3 bases; unmatched bases: 8. The CDR3, cysteine through phenylalanine, is 16 amino acids long. Only CDR3 DNA is held: 48 bases, read in frame from base 1. The germline V gene encodes CDR1 DFQATT and CDR2 SNEGSKA (reference sequence). The sample originates from a study.

Sequenced material: CD4+ T cells from synovial fluid. The V gene is TRBV20-1 and the J gene is TRBJ2-3, and TRBD2 matches 8 of the central bases. This receptor was taken from a human donor with rheumatoid arthritis. The CDR3 corresponds to CSARDLFGRVTDTQYF. The DNA sequence is given as TGCAGTGCTAGAGATCTGTTCGGGAGGGTGACAGATACGCAGTATTTT.